These 5 T cell receptor beta chains came from one sample sequenced in a study of shared clonotypes between healthy human individuals. Only in-frame clones appear in the TCRdb table, and some are missing; sequencing was by immunoSEQ multiplex PCR. The sample shows over 850,000 clones, approximately 78% of them seen only once. Source material: memory CD4+ T cells from PBMCs. Noted subset: CD45RA-negative fraction. The receptors shown here come from a man between 18 and 29 years old in good health. Some clones in this sample may be carry-over from other donors' samples.

The chain combines TRBV27 with TRBJ2-7; 14 bases align to TRBD2. The J segment lost 0 bases and the V segment lost 5 bases, leaving 12 bases of the junction unmatched. In germline, CDR1 is MNHEY, CDR2 SMNVEV (reference sequence). The CDR3 consists of 19 residues. CDR3 amino acids: CASSPNARGLAGGSYEQYF. The CDR3, as DNA: TGTGCCAGCAGTCCGAATGCCCGTGGACTAGCGGGAGGCTCCTACGAGCAGTACTTC.

The rearrangement joins TRBV15 to TRBJ1-5; possibly TRBD1 for D (5 bases). Germline assignment: CDR1 LNHNV and CDR2 YYDKDF (reference sequence). The CDR3 spans 16 residues. V lost 3 bases, J lost 7 bases, and 19 bases lay in between. CDR3 in amino acids: CATSRGQGLNPQPQHF. For the CDR3, the DNA is TGTGCCACCAGCAGGGGGCAGGGACTGAATCCACAGCCCCAGCATTTT.

The V and J genes are TRBV7-9 and TRBJ2-7, with 8 bases lining up with TRBD1. V lost 6 bases to trimming and J lost 6 bases; unmatched junction nucleotides: 13. From germline, CDR1 is SEHNR and CDR2 FQNEAQ (reference sequence). The CDR3 consists of 15 residues. CDR3 in amino acids: CASSDPGQGWAEQYF. As DNA, the CDR3 is TGTGCCAGCAGTGACCCCGGACAGGGTTGGGCCGAGCAGTACTTC.

This clone came up many times. The gene calls are TRBV6-5 and TRBJ1-5; D gene unclear. This CDR3 comprises 14 residues. Germline loops: CDR1 MNHEY, CDR2 SVGAGI. V lost 8 bases and J lost 3, with 14 bases in between. The CDR3 DNA reads as TGTGCCAGCGCACCGAGAAATCCCAATCAGCCCCAGCATTTT. This encodes CASAPRNPNQPQHF.

The chain has TRBV7-3 and TRBJ2-2, with 8 bases matching TRBD1. Germline assignment: CDR1 SGHTA and CDR2 FQGTGA. Losses at the gene ends were 6 bases for V and 4 bases for J; bases not matched to a gene: 13. The length of the CDR3 is 17 residues. The CDR3 loop is CASSLGGRTGLTGELFF. The CDR3 bases are TGTGCCAGCAGTCTAGGTGGTAGGACAGGGCTCACCGGGGAGCTGTTTTTT.